Below, one TCR beta chain is given with its context. Antigen specificity is unknown. Trimming pared 6 bases from V and 7 bases from J, leaving 22 bases between. Germline assignment: CDR1 ENHRY and CDR2 SYGVKD. This CDR3 region has 17 residues. The sample is drawn from a study of T cell repertoires in cytomegalovirus infection. About the study: Used in the study were CMV epitopes, some recently identified and HLA-C-restricted, others well-studied and HLA-B-restricted. A matching HLA type, together with CMV infection, was signaled by public TCR beta signatures.

TCRdb re-analysed the reads in MiXCR, keeping a single row per CDR3 protein. The top ten clones hold about 20% of a sample with 600,000 to 700,000 distinct CDR3 sequences, roughly 30% of them seen once. The receptor's source is a human donor in good health (CMV status not recorded). Some clones in this sample may be carry-over from other donors' samples. The chain combines TRBV10-3 with TRBJ1-6; tentative D call: TRBD1 (5 bases). The sample in question was cultured PBMCs, obtained from culture after CMV antigen stimulation. CDR3 protein: CAISPAPGTGRNSPLHF. The CDR3 coding sequence is TGTGCCATCAGCCCAGCCCCCGGGACGGGTAGGAATTCACCCCTCCACTTT.